The T cell receptor (beta chain) described here comes from a study of cytotoxic CD8 clonotypes in ibrutinib-treated CLL (dated by TCRdb to 2020 to 2022). Regarding the complete study: The cohort had ten to twelve relapsed/refractory and approximately 15 treatment-naive patients; some 17 were IGHV unmutated. An average of roughly 250,000 productive templates and approximately 91,000 productive rearrangements was obtained per sample. Cryopreserved peripheral blood mononuclear cells were obtained before treatment, at response, and at either sustained remission or disease progression. Responses were partial in roughly 24 patients and complete in 2; after median roughly 69 months follow-up, about 15 stayed in remission and some twelve progressed. Every sample from remission and from progressive disease was obtained while the patients were still on ibrutinib. Response samples were obtained after a median of approximately 12 months of treatment, with a range of roughly 6 to 40 months. Of the 86 people in the trial, around 25 had longitudinal samples available.

This clone was seen a handful of times. It lacks a known antigen. No base quality values were provided; no much bigger clone lies one nucleotide off. Reading the germline V gene (reference sequence) gives CDR1 SEHNR and CDR2 FQNEAQ. The CDR3, cysteine through phenylalanine, is 15 amino acids long. Only the CDR3 region is kept as DNA, spanning 45 bases read in frame from base 1. From V the trimming removes 3 bases and from J it removes 5 bases, while the gene matches leave 9 bases of the junction unaccounted for. Results and caveats for the whole study, not just this receptor: Sustained-remission and progressing patients did not have matched sampling times, and lymph node repertoires were not examined. Public clonotypes were rare and either shrank or stayed stable during treatment, and the rise in clonality at ibrutinib response reflected expansion of private clonotypes. An increase in clonality was observed at ibrutinib response, with clonality remaining stable during sustained remission and falling back toward baseline at progression. Baseline clonality was found to be higher than that of age-matched healthy donors and was strongly correlated with circulating CD8+ T-cell counts.

The goal of deep resolution MiSeq sequencing was a depth between 1 in 1 million and 1 in 200,000 T cells, and coverage averaged 10x per clonotype. The immunoSEQ hsTCRB Kit was used to generate TCR beta libraries. On the authors' methods: ImmunoSEQ Data Assistant and ImmunoSEQ Analyzer were used for data analysis, and V, D and J genes were assigned according to IMGT definitions. Clonality, which ranges from 0 to 1, was calculated as one minus the normalized Shannon entropy of productive rearrangement frequencies. Only overrepresented clonotypes making up at least 0.05% of the repertoire of each patient were included in the public clonotype analysis. Thirteen age-matched healthy donor repertoires from immuneACCESS served as clonality controls. The immuneACCESS repertoire file appears here via TCRdb, limited to in-frame rearrangements. These files lack a portion of the clones; in checked studies, under half of the deficit traces to unresolved V genes, and the cause of the others is not known. That table is the source of V, J and clone size, and D and trimming were worked out from the DNA. The sample table lists about 50,000 clones, over 80% of them with a count of one. The top ten constitute roughly 22% of the sample.

According to the study, the label for this sample's time point signals: around 25 months on ibrutinib. Approximately 2 micrograms of genomic DNA were extracted from cryopreserved PBMCs for TCR beta library preparation. High-throughput TCR beta sequencing was performed on longitudinal blood samples from CLL patients receiving ibrutinib monotherapy. The patients were enrolled in a single-center, open-label phase 2 trial of ibrutinib monotherapy. The chain was built from TRBV7-9 and TRBJ2-7, with 8 bases in between that match TRBD2. The sequencing here drew on PBMCs, taken after 24 months of ibrutinib treatment. The sequence came from a human donor with chronic lymphocytic leukemia. The CDR3 is CASSFAAGVFDEQYF. The base sequence is TGTGCCAGCAGCTTCGCAGCGGGAGTTTTCGACGAGCAGTACTTC.